The 16 T cell receptor beta chains presented below share a single source sample, sequenced in a study of response to subunit inactivated influenza vaccine (dated by TCRdb to 2016 to 2019). The protocol used for the library was RT-PCR. Sequencing was carried out with an Illumina HiSeq 2500. Through fastp at Q25 and MiXCR, TCRdb rebuilt clones from the public reads, retaining in-frame beta chains. Rows are unified per CDR3 protein, each entry keeping the most common DNA and genes. The sample contains around 470,000 distinct CDR3 sequences, approximately 7.2% of them found a single time. About an eighth of the sample rests with the top ten. The starting material was PBMCs from blood, obtained 23 to 25 months after vaccination. These receptors originate from a man aged 50 to 75 who received an inactivated influenza vaccine. Donor details come from another sample of the same person, matched by shared clones.

This clonotype has a count of ten or more. V usage is TRBV20-1 and J usage is TRBJ2-7; tentative D call: TRBD2 (6 bases). CDR1 DFQATT and CDR2 SNEGSKA come from the germline V gene (reference sequence). The CDR3 is 11 residues long. Trimming removed 5 bases from V and 2 bases from J, with 7 bases in between. In nucleotides, the CDR3 is TGCAGTGCTGGGACTGCCTACGAGCAGTACTTC. It encodes CSAGTAYEQYF.

This clonotype has more than one count but fewer than ten. This rearrangement joins TRBV5-1 to TRBJ2-7; tentative D call: TRBD2 (5 bases). V lost 4 bases, J lost 7 bases, and 18 bases lay in between. The germline V gene encodes CDR1 SGHRS and CDR2 YFSETQ. This CDR3 region has 14 residues. The CDR3 region has the DNA TGCGCCAGCAGCCCAATCAACCGCGAGGGTGAGCAGTACTTC. It codes for CASSPINREGEQYF.

This clonotype was detected a few times. This sequence joins TRBV7-2 and TRBJ2-5, with 9 bases aligning to TRBD2. Germline lookup yields CDR1 SGHTA and CDR2 FQGNSA. The CDR3 loop spans 15 amino acids. With V trimmed by 6 bases and J by 1 base, 6 bases remained unmatched. The CDR3 reads CASSAGGASQETQYF. Written as DNA, the CDR3 is TGTGCCAGCAGTGCGGGGGGGGCCAGCCAAGAGACCCAGTACTTC.

The gene calls are TRBV3-1 and TRBJ2-3; 14 positions agree with TRBD2. The CDR3 has 19 residues. V lost 6 bases, J lost 4 bases, and 15 bases stayed unmatched. Germline V gene sequence: CDR1 LGHDT, CDR2 YNNKEL (reference sequence). The CDR3 sequence is CASSSLALTSGRAADTQYF. The CDR3 DNA sequence: TGTGCCAGCAGTTCCCTTGCCTTGACTAGCGGGAGGGCTGCAGATACGCAGTATTTT.

The chain recombines TRBV7-8 with TRBJ2-5; 7 bases map to TRBD2. This CDR3 is built from 15 residues. The V segment lost 2 bases and the J segment 7 bases; nucleotides outside the gene matches: 10. CDR1 and CDR2 (germline): SGHVS, FQNEAQ. CDR3 sequence (DNA): TGTGCCAGCAGCTTAAGGGACTATAATTTCGGGACCCAGTACTTC. Protein: CASSLRDYNFGTQYF. Full variable domain (remainder filled in from reference TRBV7-8 and TRBJ2-5): GAGVSQSPRYKVAKRGQDVALRCDPISGHVSLFWYQQALGQGPEFLTYFQNEAQLDKSGLPSDRFFAERPEGSVSTLKIQRTQQEDSAVYLCASSLRDYNFGTQYFGPGTRLLVL.

This clonotype was recorded at least ten times. The chain employs TRBV5-1 and TRBJ2-3; tentatively, D is TRBD2 (7 bases). The V end lost 0 bases, the J end lost 4 bases, and 12 bases lay between the germline ends. CDR3 length: 15 amino acids. Germline lookup yields CDR1 SGHRS and CDR2 YFSETQ. In DNA, the CDR3 is TGCGCCAGCAGCTTGGCGGGGGGCGGGCCAGATACGCAGTATTTT. Amino acids: CASSLAGGGPDTQYF.

The chain carries TRBV2 and TRBJ2-7; D gene uncertain. This CDR3 spans 12 amino acids. Trimming removed 9 bases at V and 0 bases at J, with 9 bases between. Germline V gives CDR1 SNHLY, CDR2 FYNNEI. The CDR3 DNA is TGTGCCAGTAAGGCTACCTCCTACGAGCAGTACTTC. It specifies CASKATSYEQYF.

This clonotype was counted a few times. V and J are TRBV3-1 and TRBJ1-1; D is unclear. CDR1 and CDR2 from the germline V gene are LGHDT and YNNKEL (reference sequence). The CDR3 contains 13 residues. Trimming cost V 8 bases and J 0 bases, with 10 bases left between them. The CDR3, as DNA: TGTGCCAGCGGTGGTAACTTGAACACTGAAGCTTTCTTT. It translates to CASGGNLNTEAFF.

The rearrangement uses TRBV6-1 and TRBJ1-5; no reliable D call. Germline V gives CDR1 MNHNS, CDR2 SASEGT. CDR3 size: 13 residues. The V end was cut by 10 bases, the J end by 6 bases, with 16 bases between. The CDR3 nucleotides are TGTGCCACCAGGCGTGATAGTCTTCAGCCCCAGCATTTT. Translated: CATRRDSLQPQHF.

The table lists this clonotype with a few counts. The V call is TRBV3-1, the J call TRBJ2-5, with TRBD2 matching over 8 bases. Germline CDR1 is LGHDT and CDR2 is YNNKEL (reference sequence). The V gene end was trimmed by 0 bases and the J gene end by 5 bases; junction bases not matched to a gene: 20. The CDR3 extends over 20 amino acids. The CDR3 protein is CASSQDSRYRGSGVYETQYF. CDR3 in DNA: TGTGCCAGCAGCCAAGATTCGCGGTACCGTGGTAGCGGGGTATATGAGACCCAGTACTTC.

This clonotype has just a few counts. This CDR3 reads CASTFPPRHEQFF. The CDR3, as DNA: TGTGCCAGCACCTTCCCCCCCCGACATGAGCAGTTCTTC. V is TRBV28 and J is TRBJ2-1, with D unresolved. V shed 7 bases and J shed 8 bases, with 15 bases lying between them. In germline, CDR1 is MDHEN, CDR2 SYDVKM. CDR3 size: 13 residues.

This clonotype was picked up a small number of times. The V call is TRBV6-5, the J call TRBJ2-1, with D hard to call. The germline CDR1 and CDR2 sequences are MNHEY and SVGAGI. This CDR3 contains 17 residues. The ends were cut back, 0 bases at V and 0 bases at J, with 12 bases in the middle. The CDR3 is CASSYSRIGGSYNEQFF. CDR3 in DNA: TGTGCCAGCAGTTACTCTAGGATAGGCGGCTCCTACAATGAGCAGTTCTTC.

This clonotype was counted ten times or more. The chain combines TRBV15 with TRBJ2-3, with 10 bases that match TRBD2. The CDR3 contains 17 residues. V lost 3 bases to trimming and J lost 1 base; unmatched junction nucleotides: 7. The germline V gene has CDR1 LNHNV and CDR2 YYDKDF (reference sequence). CDR3 loop: CATSSPVAGGRTDTQYF. The CDR3 DNA is TGTGCCACCAGCAGTCCGGTAGCGGGAGGACGCACAGATACGCAGTATTTT.

This clonotype was detected only a few times. The J gene is TRBJ1-4, the V gene TRBV12-3 or TRBV12-4; TRBD1 might be the D (5 bases). The ends were cut back, 3 bases at V and 5 bases at J, with 10 bases in the middle. CDR3 length equals 14 residues. Written as DNA, the CDR3 is TGTGCCAGCAGTTTGGGACTACCGAATGAAAAACTGTTTTTT. It codes for CASSLGLPNEKLFF.

The chain joins TRBV3-1 to TRBJ1-1; maybe TRBD1 (5 bases). Trimming took 1 base from V and 10 from J, leaving 22 bases between them. Germline values: CDR1 LGHDT, CDR2 YNNKEL (reference sequence). The CDR3 runs 16 residues. CDR3 in amino acids: CASSQVRLGGKVRAFF. The CDR3 DNA reads TGTGCCAGCAGCCAAGTCCGTCTCGGGGGGAAGGTTAGAGCTTTCTTT.

This clonotype showed up many times. V usage is TRBV27 and J usage is TRBJ2-7; a possible D gene is TRBD2 (6 bases). Looked up from germline, CDR1 is MNHEY and CDR2 is SMNVEV (reference sequence). V shed 0 bases and J shed 7 bases, with 16 bases lying between them. The CDR3 runs to 15 residues. The CDR3, as DNA: TGTGCCAGCAGTTTATCGACTGGAGGGTTGGGGGAGCAGTACTTC. Residues: CASSLSTGGLGEQYF.